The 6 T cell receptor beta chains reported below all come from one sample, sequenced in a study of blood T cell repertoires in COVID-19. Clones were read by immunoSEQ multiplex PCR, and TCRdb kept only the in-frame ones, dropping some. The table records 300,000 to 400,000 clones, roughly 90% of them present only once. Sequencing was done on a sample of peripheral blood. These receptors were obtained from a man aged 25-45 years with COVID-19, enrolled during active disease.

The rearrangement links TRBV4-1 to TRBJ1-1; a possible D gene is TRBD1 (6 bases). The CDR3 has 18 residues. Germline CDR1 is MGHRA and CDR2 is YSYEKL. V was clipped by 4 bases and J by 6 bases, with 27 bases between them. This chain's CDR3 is CASSRAGGGAKGVAEAFF. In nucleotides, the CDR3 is TGCGCCAGCAGCCGCGCTGGCGGTGGGGCCAAGGGGGTCGCTGAAGCTTTCTTT.

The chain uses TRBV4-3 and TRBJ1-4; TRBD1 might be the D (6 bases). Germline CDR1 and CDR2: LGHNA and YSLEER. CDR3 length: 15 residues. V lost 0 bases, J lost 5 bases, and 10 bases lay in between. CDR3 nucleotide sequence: TGCGCCAGCAGCCAAGATACAGGGATGAATGAAAAACTGTTTTTT. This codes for CASSQDTGMNEKLFF.

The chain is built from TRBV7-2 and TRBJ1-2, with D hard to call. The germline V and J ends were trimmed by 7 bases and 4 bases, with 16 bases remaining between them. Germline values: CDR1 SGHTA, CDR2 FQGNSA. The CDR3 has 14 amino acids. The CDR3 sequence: CASTPKDLGYGYTF. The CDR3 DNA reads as TGTGCCAGCACCCCCAAGGACTTGGGCTATGGCTACACCTTC. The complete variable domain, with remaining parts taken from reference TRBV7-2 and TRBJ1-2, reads GAGVSQSPSNKVTEKGKDVELRCDPISGHTALYWYRQSLGQGLEFLIYFQGNSAPDKSGLPSDRFSAERTGGSVSTLTIQRTQQEDSAVYLCASTPKDLGYGYTFGSGTRLTVV.

The CDR3: CASSRKTGTGAISSNYGYTF. The CDR3 DNA follows: TGTGCCAGCAGTCGAAAAACTGGGACAGGGGCCATATCGTCTAACTATGGCTACACCTTC. The chain links TRBV27 to TRBJ1-2, with 10 positions matching TRBD1. The CDR3 has 20 amino acids. Germline V gene sequence: CDR1 MNHEY, CDR2 SMNVEV (reference sequence). With 5 bases clipped from V and 0 bases from J, the junction kept 18 bases outside the gene matches.

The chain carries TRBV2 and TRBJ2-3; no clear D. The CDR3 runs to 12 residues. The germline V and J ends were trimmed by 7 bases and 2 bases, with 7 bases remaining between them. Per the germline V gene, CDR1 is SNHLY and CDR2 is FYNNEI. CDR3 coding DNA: TGTGCCAGCAACACAGTCACAGATACGCAGTATTTT. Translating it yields CASNTVTDTQYF.

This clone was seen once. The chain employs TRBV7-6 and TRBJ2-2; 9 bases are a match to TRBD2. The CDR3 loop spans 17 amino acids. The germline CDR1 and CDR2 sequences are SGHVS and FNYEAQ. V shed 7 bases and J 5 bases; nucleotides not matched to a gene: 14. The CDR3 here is CASTRAGAGGPTGELFF. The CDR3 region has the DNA TGTGCCAGCACCCGAGCTGGGGCGGGGGGGCCGACCGGGGAGCTGTTTTTT. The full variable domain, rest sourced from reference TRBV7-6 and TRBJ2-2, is GAGVSQSPRYKVTKRGQDVALRCDPISGHVSLYWYRQALGQGPEFLTYFNYEAQQDKSGLPNDRFSAERPEGSISTLTIQRTEQRDSAMYRCASTRAGAGGPTGELFFGEGSRLTVL.